This TCR beta chain is drawn from a study (TCRdb year 2016). Preparation of the library involved RT-PCR. Sequencing took place on an Illumina MiSeq. TCRdb itself trimmed the public reads at Q25 with fastp, ran MiXCR and retained productive beta chains. CDR3 protein sequences are deduplicated, and each keeps its most common genes and DNA. The sample data list 550,000 to 750,000 distinct CDR3 sequences, and approximately 15% of these were observed just once. Roughly 4% of the sample comes from the top ten. This clonotype was observed many times. The specificity of this receptor is unknown. Base-call qualities are not available, and no considerably larger clone is one nucleotide away. Sequenced material: memory CD4+ T cells from blood. The sequence was obtained from a female donor in good health, serving as a healthy control.

The CDR3 protein sequence reads: CSVRAGGNTDTQYF. At the DNA level, the sequence is TGCAGTGTCCGAGCGGGAGGGAACACAGATACGCAGTATTTT. The rearranged chain carries TRBV20-1 and TRBJ2-3, with 10 bases matching TRBD2. Measured from the cysteine to the phenylalanine, the CDR3 is 14 residues long. The only DNA kept is the CDR3, 42 bases in frame from the first base. From the germline V gene (reference sequence), CDR1 is DFQATT and CDR2 is SNEGSKA. V is cut back by 7 bases and J by 2 bases, with 6 bases in the junction unmatched.